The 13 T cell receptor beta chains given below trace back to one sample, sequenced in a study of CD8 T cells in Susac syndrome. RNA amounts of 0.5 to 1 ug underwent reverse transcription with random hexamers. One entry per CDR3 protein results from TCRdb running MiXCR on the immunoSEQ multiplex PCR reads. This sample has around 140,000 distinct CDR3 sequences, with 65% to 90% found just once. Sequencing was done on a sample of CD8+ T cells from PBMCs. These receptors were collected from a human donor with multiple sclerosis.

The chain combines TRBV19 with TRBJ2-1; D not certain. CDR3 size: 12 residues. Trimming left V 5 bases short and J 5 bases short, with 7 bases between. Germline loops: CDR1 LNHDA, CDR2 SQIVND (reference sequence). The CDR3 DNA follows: TGTGCCAGTAGTTATCTCCACAATGAGCAGTTCTTC. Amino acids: CASSYLHNEQFF.

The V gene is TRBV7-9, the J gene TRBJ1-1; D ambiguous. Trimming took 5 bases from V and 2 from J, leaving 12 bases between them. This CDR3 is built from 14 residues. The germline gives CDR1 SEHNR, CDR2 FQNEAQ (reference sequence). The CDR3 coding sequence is TGTGCCAGCAGCCTCTCAAAGGCAAACACTGAAGCTTTCTTT. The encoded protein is CASSLSKANTEAFF.

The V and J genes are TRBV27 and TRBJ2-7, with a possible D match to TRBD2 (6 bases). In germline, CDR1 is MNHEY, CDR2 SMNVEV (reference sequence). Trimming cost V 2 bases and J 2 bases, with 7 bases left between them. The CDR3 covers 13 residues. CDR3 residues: CASSLQRAYEQYF. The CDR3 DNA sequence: TGTGCCAGCAGTTTACAGCGGGCCTACGAGCAGTACTTC.

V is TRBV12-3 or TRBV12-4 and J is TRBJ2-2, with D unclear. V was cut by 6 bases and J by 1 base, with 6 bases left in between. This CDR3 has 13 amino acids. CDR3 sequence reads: CASSTENTGELFF. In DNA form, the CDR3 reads TGTGCCAGCAGCACAGAGAACACCGGGGAGCTGTTTTTT.

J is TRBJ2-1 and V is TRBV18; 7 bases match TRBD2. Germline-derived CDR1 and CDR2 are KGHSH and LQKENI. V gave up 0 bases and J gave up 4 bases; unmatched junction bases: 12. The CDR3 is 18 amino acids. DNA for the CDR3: TGTGCCAGCTCACCACCGCTGGGGGACTACAAGGGGTACAATGAGCAGTTCTTC. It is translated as CASSPPLGDYKGYNEQFF.

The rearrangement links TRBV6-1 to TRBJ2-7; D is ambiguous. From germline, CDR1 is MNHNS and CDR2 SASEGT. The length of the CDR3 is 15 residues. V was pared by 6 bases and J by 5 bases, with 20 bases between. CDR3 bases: TGTGCCAGCAGCGCTTTGCTGTGGGGATTCGACGAGCAGTACTTC. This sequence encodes CASSALLWGFDEQYF.

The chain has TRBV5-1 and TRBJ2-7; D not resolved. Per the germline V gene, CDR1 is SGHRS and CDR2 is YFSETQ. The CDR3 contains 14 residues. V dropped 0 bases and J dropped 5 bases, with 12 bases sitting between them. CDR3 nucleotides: TGCGCCAGCAGCTTGGTCAGCGCTTACAACGAGCAGTACTTC. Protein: CASSLVSAYNEQYF.

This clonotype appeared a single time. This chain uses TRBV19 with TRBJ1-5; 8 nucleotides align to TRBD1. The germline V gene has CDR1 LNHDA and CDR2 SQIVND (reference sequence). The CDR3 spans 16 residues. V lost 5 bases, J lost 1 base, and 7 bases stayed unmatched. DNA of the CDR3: TGTGCCAGTAGTGGACTGTGGACAGGGAGCAATCAGCCCCAGCATTTT. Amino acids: CASSGLWTGSNQPQHF.

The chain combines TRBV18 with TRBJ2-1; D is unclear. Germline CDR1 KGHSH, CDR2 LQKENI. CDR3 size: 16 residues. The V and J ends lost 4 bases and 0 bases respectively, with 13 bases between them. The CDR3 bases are TGTGCCAGCTCACTCCCCAGGCGAAGCTCCTACAATGAGCAGTTCTTC. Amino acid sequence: CASSLPRRSSYNEQFF.

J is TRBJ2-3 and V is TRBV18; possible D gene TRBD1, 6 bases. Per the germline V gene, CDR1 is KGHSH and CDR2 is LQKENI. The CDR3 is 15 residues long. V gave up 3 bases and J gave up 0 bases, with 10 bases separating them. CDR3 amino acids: CASSPGTTSTDTQYF. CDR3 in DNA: TGTGCCAGCTCACCCGGGACAACTAGCACAGATACGCAGTATTTT.

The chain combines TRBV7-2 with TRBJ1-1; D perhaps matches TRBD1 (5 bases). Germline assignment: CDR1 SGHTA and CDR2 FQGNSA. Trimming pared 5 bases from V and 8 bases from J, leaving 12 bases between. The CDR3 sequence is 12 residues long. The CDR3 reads CASSPGLGEAFF. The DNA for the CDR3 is TGTGCCAGCAGCCCAGGGCTTGGGGAAGCTTTCTTT.

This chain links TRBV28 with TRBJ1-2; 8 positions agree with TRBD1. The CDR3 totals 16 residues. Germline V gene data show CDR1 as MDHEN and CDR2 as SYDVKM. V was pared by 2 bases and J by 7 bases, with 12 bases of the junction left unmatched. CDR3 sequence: CASSLVAGQGAFGYTF. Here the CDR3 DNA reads TGTGCCAGCAGTTTAGTGGCCGGGCAGGGGGCTTTTGGCTACACCTTC.

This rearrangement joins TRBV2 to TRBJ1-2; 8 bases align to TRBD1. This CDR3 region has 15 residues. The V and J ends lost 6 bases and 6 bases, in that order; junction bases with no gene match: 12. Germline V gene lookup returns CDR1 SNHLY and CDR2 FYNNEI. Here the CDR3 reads CASRLGQGAGDGYTF. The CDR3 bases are TGTGCCAGCAGGCTCGGACAGGGCGCCGGAGATGGCTACACCTTC. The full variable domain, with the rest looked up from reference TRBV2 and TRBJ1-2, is EPEVTQTPSHQVTQMGQEVILRCVPISNHLYFYWYRQILGQKVEFLVSFYNNEISEKSEIFDDQFSVERPDGSNFTLKIRSTKLEDSAMYFCASRLGQGAGDGYTFGSGTRLTVV.